This TCR beta chain was captured in a study of beta chain features in type 1 diabetes. In this sample, this clone turned up a few times. Its matching antigen is unknown. Sequencing targeted expressed TCRB transcripts, as all isolated RNA had been reverse transcribed. TCRdb keeps only in-frame clones here, not all; method: immunoSEQ multiplex PCR. The sample contains over 200,000 clones, under 13% of which appear only once. Study-wide findings and caveats: Among all four CD4+ subsets, Type 1 diabetes patients had TCRB CDR3s that were moderately but significantly shorter.

V lost 6 bases and J lost 2, with 11 bases in between. The CDR3 covers 13 residues. Germline V CDR1 and CDR2: MNHNY, SVGAGI (reference sequence). The sequenced sample was naive CD4+ T cells from blood. The source is a man between 25 and 39 years old with type 1 diabetes. This rearrangement joins TRBV6-6 to TRBJ2-7, with D perhaps matching TRBD1 (6 bases). The CDR3 loop is CASRSDRTYEQYF. CDR3 DNA: TGTGCCAGCAGATCGGACAGAACCTACGAGCAGTACTTC.